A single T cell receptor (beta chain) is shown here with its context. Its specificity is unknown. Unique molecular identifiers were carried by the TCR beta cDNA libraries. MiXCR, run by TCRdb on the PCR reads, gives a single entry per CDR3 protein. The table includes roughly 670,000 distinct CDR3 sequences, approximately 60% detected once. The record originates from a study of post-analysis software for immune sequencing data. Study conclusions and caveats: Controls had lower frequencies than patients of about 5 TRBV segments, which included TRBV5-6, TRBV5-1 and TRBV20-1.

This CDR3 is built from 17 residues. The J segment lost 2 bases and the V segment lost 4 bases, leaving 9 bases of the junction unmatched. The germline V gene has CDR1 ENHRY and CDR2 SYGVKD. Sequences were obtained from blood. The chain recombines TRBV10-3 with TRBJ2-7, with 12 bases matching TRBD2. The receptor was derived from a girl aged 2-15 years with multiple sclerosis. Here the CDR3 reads CAISAPTSGRPAYEQYF. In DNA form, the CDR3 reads TGTGCCATCAGTGCCCCGACTAGCGGGAGACCTGCCTACGAGCAGTACTTC.